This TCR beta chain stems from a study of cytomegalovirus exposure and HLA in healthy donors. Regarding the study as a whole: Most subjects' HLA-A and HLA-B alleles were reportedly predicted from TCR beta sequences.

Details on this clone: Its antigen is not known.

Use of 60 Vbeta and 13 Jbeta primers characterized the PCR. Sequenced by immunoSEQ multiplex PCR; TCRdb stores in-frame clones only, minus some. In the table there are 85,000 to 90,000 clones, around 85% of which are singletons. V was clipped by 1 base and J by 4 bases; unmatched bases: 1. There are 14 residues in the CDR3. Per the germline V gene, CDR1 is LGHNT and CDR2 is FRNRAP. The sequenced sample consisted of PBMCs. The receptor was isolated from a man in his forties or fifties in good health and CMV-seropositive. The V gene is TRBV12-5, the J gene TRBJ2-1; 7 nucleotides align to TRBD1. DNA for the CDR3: TGTGCTAGTGGTTTGGGACAGGGTTACAATGAGCAGTTCTTC. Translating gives CASGLGQGYNEQFF.